This T cell receptor (beta chain) originates from a study of blood T cell repertoires in COVID-19 (dated by TCRdb to about 2020). Context from the whole study: The collaborator samples originated in the United States, Italy and Spain and spanned the acute and convalescent phases of COVID-19. The material from the prospective study consisted of cDNA or gDNA derived from T cells, B-cell-depleted T cells, or PBMCs. Deeply sampled blood TCRbeta repertoires from subjects exposed to, actively infected with, or recovered from COVID-19 were included in the dataset. The repertoires were made available in a free public database intended to serve as a resource for research on the immune response to SARS-CoV-2. Samples came from the ongoing ImmuneRACE study (first 160 participants) plus 1,254 subjects from 6 global collaborators. A de-identified subject ID, COVID-19 status, age in years and sex were almost always included in the sample metadata. Where available, HLA class I and class II types were taken from metadata supplied by the sample provider and were not determined by assay-based typing. On the study overall, not on this receptor specifically: Clinical and demographic metadata were provided uncurated, with the amount varying by source and participant.

TCRbeta CDR3 regions were amplified from genomic DNA using the immunoSEQ Assay, a bias-controlled multiplex PCR. The study's own analysis went as follows. Nucleated cell counts per sample were estimated from amplification of reference gene primers within the assay. To quantify the absolute abundance of each unique TCRbeta CDR3 rearrangement, sequence reads were collapsed and filtered. For each sample, productive Simpson clonality was calculated by taking the square root of Simpson's diversity index across productive rearrangements. TCRdb limited this immuneACCESS table to in-frame rearrangements with V and J called. A share of clones is missing; checked studies link under half to unresolved V genes, and the rest is unexplained. For V, J and clone size, that table is used; D and trimming come from the DNA. Within this sample are approximately 670,000 clones, with 80% to 90% of them counted one time only. More than 0.25% of the sample belongs to the ten largest clones.

Each collaborating institution followed its own protocols to collect whole blood in K2EDTA tubes. For TCRbeta analysis, collaborators shipped samples as frozen whole blood, isolated PBMCs, or DNA extracted from either of those sample types. This clone came up a few times. Its antigen remains unidentified. The sample holds no much larger clone one base away, and base qualities are not on file. Trimming takes 5 bases from V and 2 bases from J, and the germline ends sit 15 bases apart. The CDR3, from cysteine to phenylalanine, totals 16 residues. The only DNA kept is the CDR3, 48 bases in frame from the first base. CDR1 and CDR2 are drawn from the germline V gene: SGHTA, FQGNSA.

This clonotype was obtained from a woman between 18 and 29 years old with acute or convalescent COVID-19. In this chain, TRBV7-2 is recombined with TRBJ2-2; no D gene can be assigned with confidence. Sequencing was performed on peripheral blood. The CDR3 protein: CASSTRGFGNTGELFF. In nucleotides, the sequence is TGTGCCAGCAGCACTCGCGGTTTCGGAAACACCGGGGAGCTGTTTTTT.